These 18 T cell receptor beta chains were sequenced from one sample in a study of regulatory dendritic cells for organ transplantation. Using immunoSEQ multiplex PCR, the repertoire was profiled, and TCRdb retains in-frame clones only, with some absent. The profile covers over 20,000 clones, with around two thirds appearing a single time and about 0.96% taken by the ten largest. The sequencing input was memory CD4+ T cells from blood. Subset defined: CD45RO+ memory T cells. The receptors were sampled from a human donor in good health.

The chain is built from TRBV4-1 and TRBJ2-7, with 8 nucleotides matching TRBD2. Germline lookup yields CDR1 MGHRA and CDR2 YSYEKL. CDR3 length equals 15 residues. The J segment lost 2 bases and the V segment lost 1 base, leaving 4 bases of the junction unmatched. Written as DNA, the CDR3 is TGCGCCAGCAGCCAAGGACTAGCGCAAACCTACGAGCAGTACTTC. Protein: CASSQGLAQTYEQYF.

The chain uses TRBV9 and TRBJ1-3; TRBD1 is a possible D gene (6 bases). V was shortened by 0 bases and J by 4 bases, with 14 bases between the two germline ends. Germline CDR1 reads SGDLS; CDR2 reads YYNGEE. The CDR3 spans 16 residues. CDR3 in DNA: TGTGCCAGCAGCGTAGAGGCTGCAGGGGCGGGAAACACCATATATTTT. It codes for CASSVEAAGAGNTIYF. Variable domain in full (rest from reference TRBV9 and TRBJ1-3): DSGVTQTPKHLITATGQRVTLRCSPRSGDLSVYWYQQSLDQGLQFLIQYYNGEERAKGNILERFSAQQFPDLHSELNLSSLELGDSALYFCASSVEAAGAGNTIYFGEGSWLTVV.

The chain recombines TRBV5-4 with TRBJ2-3; TRBD2 agrees at 8 bases. The CDR3 loop spans 15 amino acids. V lost 2 bases, J lost 1 base, and 3 bases stayed unmatched. Germline assignment: CDR1 SGHNT and CDR2 YYREEE (reference sequence). CDR3 in amino acids: CASSLGRGGTDTQYF. CDR3 sequence (DNA): TGTGCCAGCAGCTTAGGGCGGGGGGGCACAGATACGCAGTATTTT.

This clone was picked up one time. V usage is TRBV29-1 and J usage is TRBJ2-2; 10 bases are shared with TRBD1. Losses at the gene ends were 6 bases for V and 8 bases for J; bases not matched to a gene: 6. The CDR3 has 13 amino acids. Germline V lookup: CDR1 SQVTM, CDR2 ANQGSEA. The CDR3: CSVAGQGVGELFF. Here the CDR3 DNA reads TGCAGCGTCGCCGGACAGGGGGTTGGGGAGCTGTTTTTT.

The chain employs TRBV2 and TRBJ1-1, with D possibly TRBD1 on 5 matching bases. CDR3 length: 12 residues. Trimming took 8 bases from V and 4 from J, leaving 11 bases between them. Germline V gene lookup returns CDR1 SNHLY and CDR2 FYNNEI. CDR3 bases: TGTGCCAGCGAGGGACTAGGCACTGAAGCTTTCTTT. Amino acids: CASEGLGTEAFF.

Only a few counts were recorded for this clone. V is TRBV5-1 and J is TRBJ1-2; 7 nucleotides align to TRBD1. With V trimmed by 3 bases and J by 4 bases, 0 bases remained unmatched. CDR3 length: 12 amino acids. CDR1 and CDR2 (germline): SGHRS, YFSETQ. CDR3 bases: TGCGCCAGCAGCTGGGACAGCTATGGCTACACCTTC. It yields the protein CASSWDSYGYTF.

J is TRBJ2-5 and V is TRBV7-9; a weak D match, TRBD1 (5 bases). This CDR3 is 14 amino acids long. The germline gives CDR1 SEHNR, CDR2 FQNEAQ (reference sequence). Trimming removed 5 bases from V and 5 bases from J, with 15 bases in between. CDR3 loop: CASSLPGMWETQYF. The CDR3 DNA follows: TGTGCCAGCAGCCTCCCAGGGATGTGGGAGACCCAGTACTTC.

This clone has just a few counts. The chain recombines TRBV19 with TRBJ2-1; D remains ambiguous. CDR1 is LNHDA and CDR2 is SQIVND in the germline V gene (reference sequence). V dropped 1 base and J dropped 3 bases, with 13 bases sitting between them. The CDR3 has 16 residues. The CDR3 is CASSIGSTRYYNEQFF. The CDR3 DNA follows: TGTGCCAGTAGTATAGGGTCCACCCGGTACTACAATGAGCAGTTCTTC.

The chain is built from TRBV18 and TRBJ1-1, with D uncertain. The CDR3 length is 15 residues. Germline CDR1 is KGHSH and CDR2 is LQKENI. Trimming shortened V by 0 bases and J by 4 bases, and 12 bases separated the two germline ends. This chain's CDR3 is CASSPPGFLTTEAFF. The CDR3 coding sequence is TGTGCCAGCTCACCACCCGGGTTTCTTACCACTGAAGCTTTCTTT.

The chain joins TRBV11-3 to TRBJ2-1; 7 bases agree with TRBD1. V shed 1 base and J 8 bases; nucleotides not matched to a gene: 5. CDR3 length equals 14 residues. Germline loops: CDR1 SGHNT, CDR2 YENEEA. The CDR3 sequence: CASSLGPGQHEQFF. The CDR3 nucleotides are TGTGCCAGCAGCTTAGGCCCGGGACAGCATGAGCAGTTCTTC.

This chain joins TRBV19 and TRBJ1-1; 10 bases map to TRBD1. The CDR3 runs to 17 residues. The V gene's germline CDR1 is LNHDA and CDR2 SQIVND (reference sequence). Trimming took 3 bases from V and 1 from J; bases not matched to a gene: 8. The CDR3: CASSMRPGTGENTEAFF. The CDR3 DNA sequence: TGTGCCAGTAGTATGAGACCCGGGACAGGGGAGAACACTGAAGCTTTCTTT.

This clone was seen a few times. The rearrangement links TRBV20-1 to TRBJ2-1; TRBD2 is a possible D gene (5 bases). The CDR3 totals 11 residues. The germline CDR1 and CDR2 sequences are DFQATT and SNEGSKA (reference sequence). Trimming left V 3 bases short and J 5 bases short, with 5 bases between. The CDR3 DNA sequence: TGCAGTGCTAGCGGGGACAATGAGCAGTTCTTC. It is translated as CSASGDNEQFF.

The rearrangement uses TRBV9 and TRBJ2-5; weak D call: TRBD2 (6 bases). In germline, CDR1 is SGDLS, CDR2 YYNGEE. Trimming left V 0 bases short and J 4 bases short, with 16 bases between. This CDR3 contains 16 residues. Here the CDR3 DNA reads TGTGCCAGCAGCGTAGCCCCGGACGTGGGAGGAGAGACCCAGTACTTC. Encoded protein: CASSVAPDVGGETQYF.

The gene calls are TRBV6-5 and TRBJ2-7; 8 nucleotides line up with TRBD1. J lost 6 bases, V lost 3 bases, and 10 bases had no gene match. The CDR3 runs 15 residues. Germline V CDR1 and CDR2: MNHEY, SVGAGI. CDR3 nucleotides: TGTGCCAGCAGTTATGGTGGACAGGGTCGGGGCGAGCAGTACTTC. It encodes CASSYGGQGRGEQYF.

Only one count was recorded for this clone. The chain couples TRBV18 to TRBJ1-1, with TRBD1 as a possible D gene (5 bases). The ends were cut back, 3 bases at V and 1 base at J, with 12 bases in the middle. The germline V gene encodes CDR1 KGHSH and CDR2 LQKENI. The length of the CDR3 is 15 residues. As DNA, the CDR3 is TGTGCCAGCTCACCGGGGGAGGCCGGGAACACTGAAGCTTTCTTT. It yields the protein CASSPGEAGNTEAFF.

This clone is a singleton in its sample. The CDR3 sequence: CASSFPDRGAGANVLTF. In nucleotides, the CDR3 is TGTGCCAGCAGCTTCCCTGATCGGGGGGCTGGGGCCAACGTCCTGACTTTC. The rearrangement links TRBV7-8 to TRBJ2-6; 7 positions agree with TRBD2. With V trimmed by 3 bases and J by 2 bases, 7 bases remained unmatched. Germline V lookup: CDR1 SGHVS, CDR2 FQNEAQ. This CDR3 is built from 17 residues. The whole variable domain, filled in from reference TRBV7-8 and TRBJ2-6, reads GAGVSQSPRYKVAKRGQDVALRCDPISGHVSLFWYQQALGQGPEFLTYFQNEAQLDKSGLPSDRFFAERPEGSVSTLKIQRTQQEDSAVYLCASSFPDRGAGANVLTFGAGSRLTVL.

The chain has TRBV11-3 and TRBJ1-1; 8 bases line up with TRBD1. Germline V CDR1 and CDR2: SGHNT, YENEEA. This CDR3 spans 14 amino acids. V lost 5 bases and J lost 5; bases outside the gene matches: 7. The CDR3 nucleotides are TGTGCCAGCAGCGCATCACAGGGGGGGACTGAAGCTTTCTTT. Translated, it gives CASSASQGGTEAFF. Complete variable domain (other parts from reference TRBV11-3 and TRBJ1-1): EAGVVQSPRYKIIEKKQPVAFWCNPISGHNTLYWYLQNLGQGPELLIRYENEEAVDDSQLPKDRFSAERLKGVDSTLKIQPAELGDSAVYLCASSASQGGTEAFFGQGTRLTVV.

This chain connects TRBV20-1 to TRBJ1-4; D gene unclear. From germline, CDR1 is DFQATT and CDR2 SNEGSKA (reference sequence). The CDR3 has 11 amino acids. Trimming left V 5 bases short and J 4 bases short, with 5 bases between. The CDR3 bases are TGCAGTGCTGACTATAATGAAAAACTGTTTTTT. Protein product: CSADYNEKLFF.